One sample yielded the 8 T cell receptor beta chains listed below, sequenced in a study of human T cells and chemical hapten exposure. TCRdb itself ran the RACE reads through MiXCR, one entry per CDR3 protein. This table has roughly 100,000 distinct CDR3 sequences, about a tenth appearing once. Sample time point: pre-sensitization, week 0. The sample's treatment: therapeutic diphenylcyclopropenone sensitization with weekly scalp DPC. Sequencing used whole blood, obtained in connection with sensitization to the hapten diphenylcyclopropenone (DPC). The receptors stem from a woman between 55 and 75 years old with alopecia areata. Some clones in this sample may be carry-over from other donors' samples.

In its sample, this clonotype was seen many times. The chain joins TRBV20-1 to TRBJ1-4, with TRBD1 as a possible D gene (5 bases). The CDR3 consists of 15 residues. Germline V gene sequence: CDR1 DFQATT, CDR2 SNEGSKA (reference sequence). V was shortened by 6 bases and J by 2 bases, with 16 bases between the two germline ends. The DNA for the CDR3 is TGCAGTGCACCCGGCCAGGGATTGACTAATGAAAAACTGTTTTTT. As protein: CSAPGQGLTNEKLFF.

The V and J genes are TRBV19 and TRBJ2-5; 10 positions agree with TRBD1. Trimming removed 8 bases from V and 2 bases from J; junction bases left unmatched: 5. Germline assignment: CDR1 LNHDA and CDR2 SQIVND (reference sequence). There are 14 residues in the CDR3. In DNA, the CDR3 is TGTGCCAGTGGGAAGGGACAGGGGCAAGAGACCCAGTACTTC. The encoded protein is CASGKGQGQETQYF.

This clonotype came up many times. The chain recombines TRBV20-1 with TRBJ1-2, with 8 bases fitting TRBD1. Per germline, CDR1 DFQATT and CDR2 SNEGSKA (reference sequence). The J segment lost 1 base and the V segment lost 3 bases, leaving 4 bases of the junction unmatched. The length of the CDR3 is 14 residues. The CDR3 nucleotides are TGCAGTGCTAGCTCACAGGGGGGTAACTATGGCTACACCTTC. This translates into CSASSQGGNYGYTF.

V is TRBV7-9 and J is TRBJ1-1; unclear D gene. The CDR3 runs 15 residues. Per the germline V gene, CDR1 is SEHNR and CDR2 is FQNEAQ (reference sequence). Trimming stripped 2 bases from V and 0 bases from J, with 10 bases between. The chain's CDR3 is CASSLNADLNTEAFF. The CDR3 DNA sequence: TGTGCCAGCAGCTTAAATGCAGACCTGAACACTGAAGCTTTCTTT.

V and J are TRBV27 and TRBJ2-7, with TRBD2 matching over 11 bases. Unmatched junction bases numbered 7, after V lost 6 bases and J lost 3 bases. This CDR3 has 15 amino acids. Germline values: CDR1 MNHEY, CDR2 SMNVEV (reference sequence). The CDR3 region is CASSQLAGAYYEQYF. The DNA for the CDR3 is TGTGCCAGCAGCCAACTAGCGGGGGCTTACTACGAGCAGTACTTC.

The chain has TRBV18 and TRBJ1-3; tentative D call: TRBD1 (5 bases). Trimming shortened V by 1 base and J by 0 bases, and 10 bases separated the two germline ends. The CDR3 runs 16 residues. Germline V CDR1 and CDR2: KGHSH, LQKENI. The CDR3 protein is CASSPLQGDSGNTIYF. CDR3 bases: TGTGCCAGCTCACCACTCCAGGGAGACTCTGGAAACACCATATATTTT.

V is TRBV7-2 and J is TRBJ2-2; 9 bases fit TRBD1. Germline V lookup: CDR1 SGHTA, CDR2 FQGNSA. The CDR3 contains 16 residues. Trimming at V came to 5 bases and at J to 7 bases, leaving 11 bases not matched to a gene. DNA for the CDR3: TGTGCCAGCAGCCGAGGACAGGGGTCTTTGCACGGGGAGCTGTTTTTT. As protein: CASSRGQGSLHGELFF.

This clonotype was found a few times. The chain combines TRBV14 with TRBJ2-1, with 12 nucleotides matching TRBD2. Germline CDR1 and CDR2: SGHDN and FVKESK. This CDR3 region has 17 residues. The V gene end was trimmed by 3 bases and the J gene end by 7 bases; junction bases not matched to a gene: 10. The CDR3 here is CASSHPRASGGANEQFF. The CDR3 DNA sequence: TGTGCCAGCAGCCACCCCCGGGCTAGCGGGGGGGCGAATGAGCAGTTCTTC. Full variable domain (outside the CDR3, taken from reference TRBV14 and TRBJ2-1): EAGVTQFPSHSVIEKGQTVTLRCDPISGHDNLYWYRRVMGKEIKFLLHFVKESKQDESGMPNNRFLAERTGGTYSTLKVQPAELEDSGVYFCASSHPRASGGANEQFFGPGTRLTVL.